This T cell receptor beta chain was captured in a study of T cells in Graves' hyperthyroidism and ophthalmopathy. In making diagnoses, clinical symptoms, serum thyroxine and TRAb, thyroid ultrasound and orbital computed tomography were all used. TCR beta CDR3 regions were amplified from RNA. The study used the HTBI primer set for a first-round RT-PCR of the TCR CDR3. TCRdb independently ran MiXCR on the multiplex PCR reads; one entry per CDR3 protein. This sample has 330,000 or so distinct CDR3 sequences, with around 18% found just once. The CDR3 length is 14 residues. V lost 2 bases and J lost 5; bases outside the gene matches: 5. Germline V gene lookup returns CDR1 MNHNS and CDR2 SASEGT.

The source of this sequence is a middle-aged woman with Graves' ophthalmopathy. Source material: blood. The V gene is TRBV6-1, the J gene TRBJ2-5, with 7 bases aligning to TRBD1. The CDR3 DNA is TGTGCCAGCAGTGAACGGACAGGCCCGGAGACCCAGTACTTC. Translating gives CASSERTGPETQYF.